This TCR beta chain originates from a study of identical twins. Study-level results: The analysis was cross-sectional rather than longitudinal within donors.

CDR3 length: 16 amino acids. CDR1 and CDR2 from the germline V gene are SGHDT and YYEEEE. V dropped 0 bases and J dropped 4; count of bases not matched to a gene: 8. This clonotype was counted ten times or more. No antigen is known for it. Template switching added a universal primer site, and cDNA bore unique molecular identifiers. TCRdb re-called the 5' RACE reads through MiXCR, storing one row per CDR3 protein. The sample consists of about 150,000 distinct CDR3 sequences, roughly 3.2% of them appearing once. Material: memory T cells sorted from blood. The chain carries TRBV5-6 and TRBJ1-2; 8 bases map to TRBD1. The TCR originated in a young man in good health. The CDR3 loop reads CASSLDGRGRGYGYTF. The CDR3 DNA reads as TGTGCCAGCAGCTTGGACGGCAGGGGGCGCGGCTATGGCTACACCTTC.